These 19 T cell receptor beta chains were all obtained from the same sample, sequenced in a study of blood T cell repertoires in COVID-19. Clones were sequenced by immunoSEQ multiplex PCR, and TCRdb holds only the in-frame ones, with some missing. This sample has over 130,000 clones, with 60% to 85% found just once. Sample: peripheral blood. The receptors derive from a woman at least 80 years old with active or convalescent COVID-19.

J is TRBJ1-1 and V is TRBV3-1 (or the pseudogene TRBV3-2); possible D gene TRBD1, 5 bases. The germline gives CDR1 LGHDT, CDR2 YNNKEL (reference sequence). V lost 3 bases and J 5 bases, leaving 10 bases between the germline ends. The CDR3 consists of 13 residues. CDR3 sequence (DNA): TGTGCCAGCAGCCACGGGGGAGGGACTGAAGCTTTCTTT. Translation: CASSHGGGTEAFF.

The chain carries TRBV7-3 and TRBJ2-5; TRBD1 is a possible D gene (6 bases). This CDR3 has 15 residues. V dropped 1 base and J dropped 4 bases, with 13 bases sitting between them. Germline CDR1 SGHTA, CDR2 FQGTGA. The CDR3 sequence: CASSLNTGKGETQYF. CDR3 coding DNA: TGTGCCAGCAGCTTAAACACAGGGAAAGGAGAGACCCAGTACTTC.

The chain is built from TRBV2 and TRBJ1-5; maybe TRBD1 (5 bases). This CDR3 is 15 amino acids long. V gave up 6 bases and J gave up 0 bases, with 12 bases separating them. Germline V gene data show CDR1 as SNHLY and CDR2 as FYNNEI. The CDR3 DNA reads TGTGCCAGCAGCGGCGACAGCCTTAGCAATCAGCCCCAGCATTTT. Translating gives CASSGDSLSNQPQHF.

The chain links TRBV4-2 to TRBJ2-1; TRBD2 matches 12 bases. The V segment lost 0 bases and the J segment 9 bases; nucleotides outside the gene matches: 9. This CDR3 comprises 17 residues. Germline CDR1 reads LGHNA; CDR2 reads YNFKEQ. The CDR3 loop is CASSQEASGGAQSEQFF. In DNA form, the CDR3 reads TGTGCCAGCAGCCAAGAGGCTAGCGGGGGGGCTCAGAGTGAGCAGTTCTTC.

The chain carries TRBV7-2 and TRBJ2-5; D ambiguous. Trimming cost V 5 bases and J 4 bases, with 17 bases left between them. The CDR3 length is 15 residues. Looked up from germline, CDR1 is SGHTA and CDR2 is FQGNSA. The CDR3, as DNA: TGTGCCAGCAGCAGAGGAACTGGGTTGGGAGAGACCCAGTACTTC. Amino acids: CASSRGTGLGETQYF.

This chain uses TRBV3-1 (or the pseudogene TRBV3-2) with TRBJ1-1, with D uncertain. CDR1 and CDR2 from the germline V gene are LGHDT and YNNKEL (reference sequence). This CDR3 contains 15 residues. The V end was cut by 0 bases, the J end by 0 bases, with 8 bases between. The CDR3 here is CASSQDPGVNTEAFF. The CDR3 bases are TGTGCCAGCAGCCAAGATCCGGGTGTGAACACTGAAGCTTTCTTT.

V and J are TRBV6-6 and TRBJ2-3, with D unclear. This CDR3 region has 12 residues. Between the trimmed V and J ends, which lost 6 bases and 8 bases, there was a span of 12 bases. Germline assignment: CDR1 MNHNY and CDR2 SVGAGI (reference sequence). CDR3 sequence: CASSSPLGTQYF. The CDR3 DNA sequence: TGTGCCAGCAGCTCTCCTCTCGGTACGCAGTATTTT.

This clone occurred once. The V gene is TRBV19, the J gene TRBJ1-1, with D tentatively TRBD1 (5 bases). Trimming shortened V by 5 bases and J by 10 bases, and 17 bases separated the two germline ends. Germline CDR1 LNHDA, CDR2 SQIVND (reference sequence). The CDR3 is 13 amino acids. CDR3 loop: CASSHGRQGRAFF. Written as DNA, the CDR3 is TGTGCCAGTAGTCACGGTAGGCAGGGAAGAGCTTTCTTT.

J is TRBJ2-2 and V is TRBV18; 7 bases are a match to TRBD2. The CDR3 sequence is 16 residues long. The V gene end was trimmed by 0 bases and the J gene end by 4 bases; junction bases not matched to a gene: 5. The germline gives CDR1 KGHSH, CDR2 LQKENI. Here the CDR3 DNA reads TGTGCCAGCTCACCACCAAGCGGGGCGGGCACCGGGGAGCTGTTTTTT. Residues: CASSPPSGAGTGELFF. The entire variable domain, with the rest obtained from reference TRBV18 and TRBJ2-2, is as follows: NAGVMQNPRHLVRRRGQEARLRCSPMKGHSHVYWYRQLPEEGLKFMVYLQKENIIDESGMPKERFSAEFPKEGPSILRIQQVVRGDSAAYFCASSPPSGAGTGELFFGEGSRLTVL.

This chain links TRBV30 with TRBJ1-5; no firm D call. The CDR3 covers 13 residues. The germline gives CDR1 GTSNPN, CDR2 SVGIG (reference sequence). V was shortened by 2 bases and J by 11 bases, with 16 bases between the two germline ends. CDR3 amino acids: CAWSIGGLVAQHF. The DNA for the CDR3 is TGTGCCTGGAGTATAGGAGGGCTGGTGGCCCAGCATTTT.

The J gene is TRBJ2-1, the V gene TRBV28, with a tentative D call TRBD1 (6 bases). This CDR3 is built from 11 residues. Per the germline V gene, CDR1 is MDHEN and CDR2 is SYDVKM. V gave up 7 bases and J gave up 10 bases, with 11 bases separating them. The CDR3 coding sequence is TGTGCCAGCAAAACAGGGCGCGAGCAGTTCTTC. Translating it yields CASKTGREQFF.

This chain joins TRBV29-1 and TRBJ1-2; TRBD1 matches 10 bases. The CDR3 is made up of 12 amino acids. The germline CDR1 and CDR2 sequences are SQVTM and ANQGSEA. After removal of 6 bases from V and 8 bases from J, the junction contained 6 bases not matched to a gene. The DNA for the CDR3 is TGCAGCGTAGAGACAGGGGGCTACGGCTACACCTTC. It specifies CSVETGGYGYTF. The full variable domain, its missing parts supplied by reference TRBV29-1 and TRBJ1-2, is SAVISQKPSRDICQRGTSLTIQCQVDSQVTMMFWYRQQPGQSLTLIATANQGSEATYESGFVIDKFPISRPNLTFSTLTVSNMSPEDSSIYLCSVETGGYGYTFGSGTRLTVV.

This clone appeared a few times. This rearrangement joins TRBV20-1 to TRBJ1-1; D possibly corresponds to TRBD1 (5 bases). V was cut by 8 bases and J by 1 base, with 8 bases left in between. The CDR3 covers 11 residues. Germline V gene lookup returns CDR1 DFQATT and CDR2 SNEGSKA (reference sequence). The CDR3 sequence is CSSDKNTEAFF. The CDR3 nucleotides read TGCAGTTCGGACAAGAACACTGAAGCTTTCTTT.

This clone came up a few times. The V and J genes are TRBV5-1 and TRBJ1-3; no clear D. This CDR3 has 13 residues. CDR1 is SGHRS and CDR2 is YFSETQ in the germline V gene. V dropped 7 bases and J dropped 3 bases, with 11 bases sitting between them. The CDR3 is CASEGEDGNTIYF. DNA of the CDR3: TGCGCCAGCGAGGGAGAAGATGGAAACACCATATATTTT. The full variable domain, in which reference TRBV5-1 and TRBJ1-3 provide the parts outside the CDR3, is KAGVTQTPRYLIKTRGQQVTLSCSPISGHRSVSWYQQTPGQGLQFLFEYFSETQRNKGNFPGRFSGRQFSNSRSEMNVSTLELGDSALYLCASEGEDGNTIYFGEGSWLTVV.

The chain carries TRBV4-1 and TRBJ1-1, with D possibly being TRBD1 (6 bases). The germline CDR1 and CDR2 sequences are MGHRA and YSYEKL. This CDR3 contains 15 residues. V was shortened by 0 bases and J by 4 bases, with 12 bases between the two germline ends. This CDR3 reads CASSQDSRGGTEAFF. CDR3 DNA: TGCGCCAGCAGCCAAGATTCAAGAGGGGGCACTGAAGCTTTCTTT.

This clone was picked up a small number of times. The chain couples TRBV5-6 to TRBJ2-5; a possible D gene is TRBD2 (6 bases). Germline loops: CDR1 SGHDT, CDR2 YYEEEE. V was clipped by 1 base and J by 1 base, with 14 bases between them. The CDR3 has 16 residues. CDR3 in amino acids: CASSLLGRGAQETQYF. The CDR3 DNA sequence: TGTGCCAGCAGCTTGCTAGGGCGGGGTGCCCAAGAGACCCAGTACTTC.

V usage is TRBV5-1 and J usage is TRBJ2-5; 14 bases agree with TRBD2. Looked up from germline, CDR1 is SGHRS and CDR2 is YFSETQ. V lost 3 bases, J lost 4 bases, and 8 bases stayed unmatched. The CDR3 length is 17 residues. The CDR3 protein is CASSYSGTSGGIETQYF. Written as DNA, the CDR3 is TGCGCCAGCAGCTATTCCGGGACTAGCGGGGGTATAGAGACCCAGTACTTC.

The chain recombines TRBV18 with TRBJ1-4, with 7 bases lining up with TRBD1. The CDR3 is made up of 14 amino acids. Germline V CDR1 and CDR2: KGHSH, LQKENI. V lost 8 bases, J lost 2 bases, and 5 bases stayed unmatched. The CDR3 sequence: CASRGPGTNEKLFF. In nucleotides, the CDR3 is TGTGCCAGCAGGGGGCCGGGCACTAATGAAAAACTGTTTTTT.

The CDR3 sequence: CASSLLRDREAFF. DNA for the CDR3: TGTGCCAGCAGCTTGCTCCGGGACAGGGAGGCTTTCTTT. The genes are TRBV7-9 and TRBJ1-1, with 9 bases matching TRBD1. There are 13 residues in the CDR3. V trimming: 3 bases; J trimming: 11 bases; junction bases outside the gene matches: 7. Germline CDR1 SEHNR, CDR2 FQNEAQ (reference sequence).